This T cell receptor (beta chain) was found in a study of blood T cells in healthy people across ages. Germline CDR1 and CDR2: KGHDR and SFDVKD. CDR3 length equals 13 residues. Through a sample-barcoded 5' primer and a J-beta primer mix, a second PCR was run for 7 to 11 cycles. TCRdb analysed the 5' RACE reads with MiXCR anew, one entry per CDR3 protein. The data contain about 780,000 distinct CDR3 sequences, 62% of them seen just once; the ten biggest clones take up roughly 25%. This clonotype turned up a few times. The sample taken for sequencing was blood. The source is a man aged 25 to 40 in good health. V and J are TRBV24-1 and TRBJ2-1, with D possibly being TRBD2 (5 bases). The DNA matches TRBJ2-7 better at its end, which makes the J call doubtful. CDR3 protein: CATSVASYNEQYF. The CDR3 DNA reads TGTGCCACCAGTGTGGCTAGCTACAATGAGCAGTACTTC.